Below are 18 T cell receptor beta chains sequenced from a single sample in a study of glioma-infiltrating T cells after dendritic cell vaccination. Sequenced by immunoSEQ multiplex PCR; TCRdb stores in-frame clones only, minus some. This sample yields 90,000 to 95,000 clones, of which 81% are seen a single time; 2% to 2.5% belongs to the top ten. Time point given: after dendritic cell vaccination, including at tumor progression/relapse. Specimen: blood, collected after dendritic cell vaccination. Every receptor here comes from a human donor with glioblastoma.

J is TRBJ2-2 and V is TRBV7-8, with 12 bases aligning to TRBD1. The V segment lost 5 bases and the J segment 7 bases; nucleotides outside the gene matches: 11. This CDR3 has 17 amino acids. Germline V lookup: CDR1 SGHVS, CDR2 FQNEAQ. This CDR3 is CASSIPGQGAENGELFF. Here the CDR3 DNA reads TGTGCCAGCAGCATACCGGGACAGGGGGCGGAGAACGGGGAGCTGTTTTTT.

The chain employs TRBV7-9 and TRBJ1-3; TRBD1 matches 7 bases. With 1 base clipped from V and 1 base from J, the junction kept 1 base outside the gene matches. Germline assignment: CDR1 SEHNR and CDR2 FQNEAQ (reference sequence). This CDR3 contains 15 residues. The CDR3 sequence is CASSLGDRSGNTIYF. In DNA form, the CDR3 reads TGTGCCAGCAGCTTAGGGGACAGATCTGGAAACACCATATATTTT. The full variable domain, its missing parts supplied by reference TRBV7-9 and TRBJ1-3, is DTGVSQNPRHKITKRGQNVTFRCDPISEHNRLYWYRQTLGQGPEFLTYFQNEAQLEKSRLLSDRFSAERPKGSFSTLEIQRTEQGDSAMYLCASSLGDRSGNTIYFGEGSWLTVV.

The chain combines TRBV6-6 with TRBJ1-5; 8 positions match TRBD1. The CDR3 length is 14 residues. Germline CDR1 reads MNHNY; CDR2 reads SVGAGI (reference sequence). V lost 10 bases to trimming and J lost 7 bases; unmatched junction nucleotides: 12. CDR3 loop: CATGGQGGRQPQHF. CDR3 coding DNA: TGTGCCACCGGCGGACAGGGTGGAAGGCAGCCCCAGCATTTT.

The V and J genes are TRBV6-4 and TRBJ2-3, with D possibly matching TRBD2 (6 bases). Germline V gives CDR1 MRHNA, CDR2 SNTAGT. V dropped 5 bases and J dropped 3 bases, with 15 bases sitting between them. The CDR3 spans 15 residues. The CDR3 bases are TGTGCCAGCAGTCCATACGGCGGGGCGACAGATACGCAGTATTTT. Residues: CASSPYGGATDTQYF.

The gene calls are TRBV6-5 and TRBJ2-1, with 10 bases lining up with TRBD2. Germline-derived CDR1 and CDR2 are MNHEY and SVGAGI. The CDR3 covers 14 residues. The ends lost 8 bases at V and 1 base at J; junction bases unmatched: 2. The CDR3 bases are TGTGCCAGCCAGCGGGGGGGTTCCTACAATGAGCAGTTCTTC. Its translation: CASQRGGSYNEQFF.

V usage is TRBV27 and J usage is TRBJ1-6, with D hard to call. V was shortened by 6 bases and J by 0 bases, with 6 bases between the two germline ends. This CDR3 contains 14 residues. Germline CDR1 MNHEY, CDR2 SMNVEV (reference sequence). The CDR3 DNA reads TGTGCCAGCAGGGGCGACTCCTATAATTCACCCCTCCACTTT. Residues: CASRGDSYNSPLHF.

This sequence joins TRBV6-5 and TRBJ1-2; the D gene is possibly TRBD1 (6 bases). Trimming cost V 4 bases and J 8 bases, with 14 bases left between them. The germline CDR1 and CDR2 sequences are MNHEY and SVGAGI. The CDR3 is 13 amino acids. CDR3 nucleotides: TGTGCCAGCAGTTCAGGGGTTGGCGGAGGCTACACCTTC. Amino acids: CASSSGVGGGYTF.

This chain joins TRBV15 and TRBJ2-7, with unresolved D. Trimming took 0 bases from V and 6 from J, leaving 6 bases between them. The CDR3 has 12 amino acids. Germline lookup yields CDR1 LNHNV and CDR2 YYDKDF (reference sequence). CDR3 in DNA: TGTGCCACCAGCAGAGATTGGGGCGAGCAGTACGTC. Its protein is CATSRDWGEQYV.

V and J are TRBV4-2 and TRBJ1-2; 8 bases fit TRBD1. In germline, CDR1 is LGHNA, CDR2 YNFKEQ. The V segment lost 1 base and the J segment 8 bases; nucleotides outside the gene matches: 12. CDR3 length: 16 amino acids. The CDR3 reads CASSQGAGQELGGYTF. DNA for the CDR3: TGTGCCAGCAGCCAAGGCGCGGGACAGGAACTTGGGGGCTACACCTTC.

This chain joins TRBV10-1 and TRBJ1-1; 8 bases agree with TRBD1. Losses at the gene ends were 6 bases for V and 5 bases for J; bases not matched to a gene: 8. Germline V gives CDR1 WNHNN, CDR2 SYGVQD (reference sequence). The CDR3 is 14 amino acids. CDR3 nucleotides: TGCGCCAGCAGCAAAGACGGACAGGGAACTGAAGCTTTCTTT. Amino acid sequence: CASSKDGQGTEAFF.

This chain uses TRBV19 with TRBJ2-2, with TRBD1 as a possible D gene (6 bases). This CDR3 region has 16 residues. The V and J ends lost 10 bases and 0 bases respectively, with 18 bases between them. The V gene's germline CDR1 is LNHDA and CDR2 SQIVND (reference sequence). CDR3 residues: CATARAGATNTGELFF. The CDR3 bases are TGTGCCACCGCGCGTGCAGGGGCGACGAACACCGGGGAGCTGTTTTTT.

The chain combines TRBV7-8 with TRBJ1-3; tentative D call: TRBD1 (5 bases). Germline lookup yields CDR1 SGHVS and CDR2 FQNEAQ. With 1 base removed from V and 0 bases from J, the gap between germline ends came to 16 bases. The CDR3 runs 18 residues. DNA of the CDR3: TGTGCCAGCAGCTTAGAAGGGGTAGGGATGGGCTCTGGAAACACCATATATTTT. It encodes CASSLEGVGMGSGNTIYF. Full variable domain (rest looked up from reference TRBV7-8 and TRBJ1-3): GAGVSQSPRYKVAKRGQDVALRCDPISGHVSLFWYQQALGQGPEFLTYFQNEAQLDKSGLPSDRFFAERPEGSVSTLKIQRTQQEDSAVYLCASSLEGVGMGSGNTIYFGEGSWLTVV.

This chain links TRBV29-1 with TRBJ1-1, with D unclear. The CDR3 contains 13 residues. Germline V gene data show CDR1 as SQVTM and CDR2 as ANQGSEA. V dropped 2 bases and J dropped 6 bases, with 13 bases sitting between them. The CDR3 is CSVETQVEAEAFF. The CDR3 DNA reads TGCAGCGTTGAAACTCAGGTGGAGGCTGAAGCTTTCTTT. Full variable domain (outside the CDR3, taken from reference TRBV29-1 and TRBJ1-1): SAVISQKPSRDICQRGTSLTIQCQVDSQVTMMFWYRQQPGQSLTLIATANQGSEATYESGFVIDKFPISRPNLTFSTLTVSNMSPEDSSIYLCSVETQVEAEAFFGQGTRLTVV.

The chain uses TRBV6-1 and TRBJ2-2; possibly TRBD2 for D (5 bases). The CDR3 totals 15 residues. Trimming removed 7 bases at V and 4 bases at J, with 16 bases between. From germline, CDR1 is MNHNS and CDR2 SASEGT. The CDR3 loop reads CASTLRPDFTGELFF. The CDR3 DNA is TGTGCCAGCACCCTCCGGCCGGACTTCACCGGGGAGCTGTTTTTT.

The V gene is TRBV5-1, the J gene TRBJ2-5, with 10 nucleotides matching TRBD1. With 5 bases clipped from V and 5 bases from J, the junction kept 9 bases outside the gene matches. Germline-derived CDR1 and CDR2 are SGHRS and YFSETQ. The CDR3 totals 15 residues. CDR3 nucleotide sequence: TGCGCCAGCAGGGCAGGGACAGGGGAATCGGAGACCCAGTACTTC. Translation: CASRAGTGESETQYF.

V and J are TRBV7-9 and TRBJ2-5; D not resolved. Trimming shortened V by 3 bases and J by 3 bases, and 8 bases separated the two germline ends. The V gene's germline CDR1 is SEHNR and CDR2 FQNEAQ (reference sequence). The CDR3 runs to 13 residues. For the CDR3, the DNA is TGTGCCAGCAGCTTCACAGCAAAAGAGACCCAGTACTTC. Amino acid sequence: CASSFTAKETQYF.

The V call is TRBV18, the J call TRBJ2-5; D call uncertain. The length of the CDR3 is 12 residues. The V gene lost 3 bases and the J gene lost 5 bases, with 7 bases spanning the gap. Per germline, CDR1 KGHSH and CDR2 LQKENI. The CDR3 spells CASSPAGETQYF. CDR3 bases: TGTGCCAGCTCACCTGCCGGGGAGACCCAGTACTTC.

This chain joins TRBV30 and TRBJ2-1; 7 nucleotides match TRBD1. CDR3 length: 14 residues. CDR1 and CDR2 from the germline V gene are GTSNPN and SVGIG (reference sequence). After removal of 4 bases from V and 5 bases from J, the junction contained 8 bases not matched to a gene. The CDR3 sequence is CAWTPGTANNEQFF. The CDR3, as DNA: TGTGCCTGGACTCCCGGGACAGCAAACAATGAGCAGTTCTTC.